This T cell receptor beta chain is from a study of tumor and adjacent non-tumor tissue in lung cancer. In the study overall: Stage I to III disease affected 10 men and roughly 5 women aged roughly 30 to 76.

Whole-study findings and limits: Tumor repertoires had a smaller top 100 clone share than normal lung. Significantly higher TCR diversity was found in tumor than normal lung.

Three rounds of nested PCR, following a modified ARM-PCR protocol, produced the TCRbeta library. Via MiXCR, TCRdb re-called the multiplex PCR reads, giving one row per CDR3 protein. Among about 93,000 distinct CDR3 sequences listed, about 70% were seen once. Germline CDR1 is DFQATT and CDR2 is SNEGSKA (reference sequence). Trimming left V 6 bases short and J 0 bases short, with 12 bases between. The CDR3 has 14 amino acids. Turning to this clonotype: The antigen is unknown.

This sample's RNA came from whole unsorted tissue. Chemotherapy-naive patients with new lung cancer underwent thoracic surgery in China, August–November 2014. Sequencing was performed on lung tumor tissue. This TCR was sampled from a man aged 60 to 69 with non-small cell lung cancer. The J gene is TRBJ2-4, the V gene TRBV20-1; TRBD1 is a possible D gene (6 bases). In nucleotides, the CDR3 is TGCAGTGCGAAGGGGGATAGAGCCAAAAACATTCAGTACTTC. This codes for CSAKGDRAKNIQYF.